These 27 T cell receptor beta chains were sequenced from one sample in a study of T cells in narcolepsy. TCRdb's copy holds only in-frame clones and misses some; the assay was immunoSEQ multiplex PCR. Of 25,000 to 35,000 clones listed, around 86% were seen once; the top ten hold 0.5% to 0.85%. The sequenced sample consisted of memory (CD45RA-) CD4+ T cells from blood. The origin of the receptors is a human donor in good health.

The rearrangement links TRBV5-4 to TRBJ2-5, with 8 bases matching TRBD1. V lost 0 bases, J lost 5 bases, and 3 bases stayed unmatched. Germline values: CDR1 SGHNT, CDR2 YYREEE (reference sequence). The CDR3 is 14 residues long. In DNA form, the CDR3 reads TGTGCCAGCAGCTTGGAAGACAGGGGTGAGACCCAGTACTTC. Encoded protein: CASSLEDRGETQYF.

The genes are TRBV19 and TRBJ1-1; no clear D gene. Germline assignment: CDR1 LNHDA and CDR2 SQIVND (reference sequence). The CDR3 loop spans 13 amino acids. V shed 5 bases and J shed 0 bases, with 7 bases lying between them. CDR3 residues: CASSVQMNTEAFF. In DNA form, the CDR3 reads TGTGCCAGTAGTGTGCAGATGAACACTGAAGCTTTCTTT.

This clone has a handful of counts. This chain links TRBV29-1 with TRBJ2-3, with D possibly matching TRBD2 (5 bases). The CDR3 loop spans 14 amino acids. Trimming shortened V by 4 bases and J by 4 bases, and 15 bases separated the two germline ends. Germline values: CDR1 SQVTM, CDR2 ANQGSEA. The chain's CDR3 is CSVGGGSGSDTQYF. CDR3 in DNA: TGCAGCGTTGGTGGCGGGTCGGGCTCAGATACGCAGTATTTT.

V gene TRBV4-1 combines with J gene TRBJ2-5; either TRBD1 or TRBD2 may fit D (5 bases each). Germline V gene data show CDR1 as MGHRA and CDR2 as YSYEKL. V was cut by 1 base and J by 6 bases, with 12 bases left in between. The CDR3 contains 14 residues. The CDR3 nucleotides read TGCGCCAGCAGCCAAGGAGGGGCCGGGAAGACCCAGTACTTC. It translates to CASSQGGAGKTQYF.

The gene calls are TRBV28 and TRBJ1-5; D not resolved. V shed 0 bases and J shed 4 bases, with 7 bases lying between them. CDR1 and CDR2 from the germline V gene are MDHEN and SYDVKM. The CDR3 spans 14 residues. CDR3 coding DNA: TGTGCCAGCAGTTTATGGGGAGGTAATCAGCCCCAGCATTTT. Translating it yields CASSLWGGNQPQHF.

The chain joins TRBV5-1 to TRBJ1-3; TRBD1 is a possible D gene (5 bases). Deletions cut 4 bases from V and 0 bases from J, with 11 bases between. Germline CDR1 reads SGHRS; CDR2 reads YFSETQ. The CDR3 totals 15 residues. CDR3: CASSEQASSGNTIYF. The CDR3, as DNA: TGCGCCAGCAGCGAACAGGCTAGCTCTGGAAACACCATATATTTT. The full variable domain, completed using reference TRBV5-1 and TRBJ1-3, is KAGVTQTPRYLIKTRGQQVTLSCSPISGHRSVSWYQQTPGQGLQFLFEYFSETQRNKGNFPGRFSGRQFSNSRSEMNVSTLELGDSALYLCASSEQASSGNTIYFGEGSWLTVV.

V usage is TRBV7-9 and J usage is TRBJ2-2; tentatively, D is TRBD2 (7 bases). The CDR3 length is 15 residues. Trimming left V 1 base short and J 3 bases short, with 9 bases between. Germline V gene sequence: CDR1 SEHNR, CDR2 FQNEAQ (reference sequence). The CDR3 reads CASSLVGGHTGELFF. CDR3 sequence (DNA): TGTGCCAGCAGCTTAGTCGGGGGGCACACCGGGGAGCTGTTTTTT. The whole variable domain, filled in from reference TRBV7-9 and TRBJ2-2, reads DTGVSQNPRHKITKRGQNVTFRCDPISEHNRLYWYRQTLGQGPEFLTYFQNEAQLEKSRLLSDRFSAERPKGSFSTLEIQRTEQGDSAMYLCASSLVGGHTGELFFGEGSRLTVL.

In the case of this clone: The junction and the germline gene differ at one end; a read error may be behind it. The identical CDR3 is also encoded by other nucleotide sequences in the sample. V and J are TRBV5-8 and TRBJ2-5; weak D call: TRBD1 (5 bases). Germline CDR1 SGHTS, CDR2 YDEGEE. The length of the CDR3 is 15 residues. CDR3 amino acids: CASSLDQAREETQYF. CDR3 in DNA: TGTGCCAGCAGCTTGGACCAAGCCAGGGAAGAGACTCAGTACTTC.

In nucleotides, the CDR3 is TGTGCCATCAGTCGCTCCCCGTACAGGGGGGAGAACTATGGCTACACCTTC. Amino acids: CAISRSPYRGENYGYTF. The genes are TRBV10-3 and TRBJ1-2; 8 bases align to TRBD1. The CDR3 totals 17 residues. Germline V gene data show CDR1 as ENHRY and CDR2 as SYGVKD. With 5 bases clipped from V and 2 bases from J, the junction kept 13 bases outside the gene matches.

Only one count was recorded for this clone. The V gene is TRBV19, the J gene TRBJ1-2; TRBD1 aligns across 7 bases. V lost 5 bases and J lost 4; bases outside the gene matches: 7. CDR3 length: 14 amino acids. Germline loops: CDR1 LNHDA, CDR2 SQIVND (reference sequence). In DNA, the CDR3 is TGTGCCAGTAGTCCCAGGGGGATCGGCTATGGCTACACCTTC. This encodes CASSPRGIGYGYTF.

The V gene is TRBV2, the J gene TRBJ1-1, with D possibly TRBD1 on 5 matching bases. V was clipped by 5 bases and J by 0 bases, with 10 bases between them. Germline assignment: CDR1 SNHLY and CDR2 FYNNEI. The CDR3 is 14 amino acids. CDR3 sequence reads: CASSTQGMNTEAFF. The CDR3 nucleotides are TGTGCCAGCAGTACGCAGGGCATGAACACTGAAGCTTTCTTT.

Concerning this clone: Compared with germline, one end of the junction differs, possibly owing to a read error. V and J are TRBV6-6 and TRBJ1-3; a possible D gene is TRBD1 (5 bases). Germline-derived CDR1 and CDR2 are MNHNY and SVGAGI (reference sequence). This CDR3 contains 14 residues. Here the CDR3 DNA reads TGTGTCAGCAGTTCGGGGGGAAATGGAAACACCATATATTTT. It translates to CVSSSGGNGNTIYF.

The table lists this clone with a few counts. The rearrangement uses TRBV7-8 and TRBJ2-7; D is ambiguous. The germline V and J ends were trimmed by 4 bases and 1 base, with 14 bases remaining between them. Germline CDR1 SGHVS, CDR2 FQNEAQ. CDR3 length: 15 amino acids. In DNA, the CDR3 is TGTGCCAGCAGCTCACGACGGCACTCTTCCTACGAGCAGTACTTC. It codes for CASSSRRHSSYEQYF.

The V call is TRBV18, the J call TRBJ1-1; D gene unclear. V gave up 5 bases and J gave up 1 base, with 17 bases separating them. Germline CDR1 is KGHSH and CDR2 is LQKENI. The CDR3 length is 16 residues. CDR3 in amino acids: CASSDYLIPGNTEAFF. CDR3 DNA sequence: TGTGCCAGCTCAGACTACCTCATACCAGGGAACACTGAAGCTTTCTTT.

This chain connects TRBV19 to TRBJ2-2; 11 nucleotides agree with TRBD2. This CDR3 spans 18 amino acids. Losses at the gene ends were 1 base for V and 3 bases for J; bases not matched to a gene: 7. From germline, CDR1 is LNHDA and CDR2 SQIVND (reference sequence). CDR3 amino acids: CASSIVRLAGPYTGELFF. As DNA, the CDR3 is TGTGCCAGTAGTATAGTTAGACTAGCGGGGCCTTACACCGGGGAGCTGTTTTTT. Using reference TRBV19 and TRBJ2-2 for the parts outside the CDR3, the full variable domain is DGGITQSPKYLFRKEGQNVTLSCEQNLNHDAMYWYRQDPGQGLRLIYYSQIVNDFQKGDIAEGYSVSREKKESFPLTVTSAQKNPTAFYLCASSIVRLAGPYTGELFFGEGSRLTVL.

This chain links TRBV27 with TRBJ1-3; D remains ambiguous. The CDR3 consists of 14 residues. CDR1 is MNHEY and CDR2 is SMNVEV in the germline V gene (reference sequence). Deletions cut 0 bases from V and 0 bases from J, with 3 bases between. The CDR3 sequence is CASSLSYSGNTIYF. The DNA for the CDR3 is TGTGCCAGCAGTTTATCGTACTCTGGAAACACCATATATTTT.

The rearrangement links TRBV6-1 to TRBJ1-1; D possibly corresponds to TRBD1 (6 bases). Germline CDR1 reads MNHNS; CDR2 reads SASEGT. This CDR3 is 13 amino acids long. Between the trimmed V and J ends, which lost 2 bases and 8 bases, there was a span of 12 bases. The CDR3 DNA reads as TGTGCCAGCAGTGAACAGGGGAGAAACGAAGCTTTCTTT. Protein: CASSEQGRNEAFF.

V gene TRBV5-1 combines with J gene TRBJ1-4; weak D call: TRBD1 (5 bases). V was cut by 4 bases and J by 8 bases, with 12 bases left in between. Per the germline V gene, CDR1 is SGHRS and CDR2 is YFSETQ. The CDR3 is 13 amino acids. CDR3 residues: CASSVYEGEKLFF. CDR3 DNA: TGCGCCAGCAGCGTCTATGAGGGGGAAAAACTGTTTTTT.

The chain joins TRBV11-2 to TRBJ2-1, with D unclear. This CDR3 spans 12 amino acids. Germline loops: CDR1 SGHAT, CDR2 FQNNGV. V was pared by 1 base and J by 9 bases, with 7 bases between. The CDR3: CASSLGVGEQFF. The CDR3, as DNA: TGTGCCAGCAGCTTAGGAGTGGGTGAGCAGTTCTTC.

Only one count was recorded for this clone. CDR3 region: CASSPGQGAKDTEAFF. In nucleotides, the CDR3 is TGTGCCAGCAGCCCAGGACAGGGGGCAAAGGACACTGAAGCTTTCTTT. The rearrangement uses TRBV11-2 and TRBJ1-1; 11 bases agree with TRBD1. Per the germline V gene, CDR1 is SGHAT and CDR2 is FQNNGV. The CDR3 is 16 residues long. The junction had 8 bases not matched to a gene; V was cut back by 5 bases and J by 3 bases.

This sequence joins TRBV5-1 and TRBJ1-4; TRBD1 aligns across 7 bases. Losses at the gene ends were 4 bases for V and 5 bases for J; bases not matched to a gene: 5. The CDR3 runs to 14 residues. Germline CDR1 reads SGHRS; CDR2 reads YFSETQ. The CDR3 spells CASSLQQGNEKLFF. The CDR3 nucleotides read TGCGCCAGCAGCCTGCAACAGGGGAATGAAAAACTGTTTTTT. Full variable domain (missing parts from reference TRBV5-1 and TRBJ1-4): KAGVTQTPRYLIKTRGQQVTLSCSPISGHRSVSWYQQTPGQGLQFLFEYFSETQRNKGNFPGRFSGRQFSNSRSEMNVSTLELGDSALYLCASSLQQGNEKLFFGSGTQLSVL.

The rearrangement joins TRBV7-2 to TRBJ2-3; D call uncertain. Germline assignment: CDR1 SGHTA and CDR2 FQGNSA. There are 15 residues in the CDR3. With 1 base removed from V and 4 bases from J, the gap between germline ends came to 12 bases. Written as DNA, the CDR3 is TGTGCCAGCAGCTTAGGGGGTTCCTTTGCAGATACGCAGTATTTT. It encodes CASSLGGSFADTQYF.

The J gene is TRBJ2-5, the V gene TRBV10-2, with 13 bases that match TRBD2. The CDR3 contains 15 residues. Germline CDR1 and CDR2: WSHSY and SAAADI. Germline trimming cut 5 bases from V and 4 bases from J; bases unmatched to any gene: 4. CDR3 sequence: CASSWTSGGGETQYF. CDR3 DNA: TGCGCCAGCAGTTGGACTAGCGGGGGAGGAGAGACCCAGTACTTC.

This clone was counted only a few times. The chain couples TRBV6-5 to TRBJ1-1; possible D gene TRBD1, 5 bases. Germline loops: CDR1 MNHEY, CDR2 SVGAGI. This CDR3 comprises 16 residues. V lost 0 bases to trimming and J lost 0 bases, with 11 bases between them. CDR3 nucleotides: TGTGCCAGCAGTTACTCGGGGGGGACTGTGAACACTGAAGCTTTCTTT. Translating it yields CASSYSGGTVNTEAFF.

The rearrangement links TRBV7-2 to TRBJ1-1; 7 bases align to TRBD1. Trimming took 1 base from V and 0 from J; bases not matched to a gene: 11. Looked up from germline, CDR1 is SGHTA and CDR2 is FQGNSA. The CDR3 runs to 18 residues. The CDR3 coding sequence is TGTGCCAGCAGCTTAGGGCCCCGACAGGGAACCATGAACACTGAAGCTTTCTTT. As protein: CASSLGPRQGTMNTEAFF.

This clone was picked up one time. This rearrangement joins TRBV5-8 to TRBJ2-2, with D perhaps TRBD2 (5 bases). The CDR3 spans 15 residues. Germline lookup yields CDR1 SGHTS and CDR2 YDEGEE. V was shortened by 2 bases and J by 4 bases, with 12 bases between the two germline ends. The CDR3 sequence: CASSFTSFPTGELFF. The CDR3 DNA sequence: TGTGCCAGCAGCTTTACTAGTTTCCCCACCGGGGAGCTGTTTTTT.

This chain joins TRBV6-5 and TRBJ2-2; 7 positions match TRBD1. The CDR3 is 15 residues long. With 9 bases clipped from V and 7 bases from J, the junction kept 14 bases outside the gene matches. Germline V lookup: CDR1 MNHEY, CDR2 SVGAGI. For the CDR3, the DNA is TGTGCCAGTTCTAACCGACAGGGTTTGAGCGGGGAGCTGTTTTTT. Its translation is CASSNRQGLSGELFF.